These 22 T cell receptor beta chains were all obtained from the same sample, sequenced in a study of blood T cell repertoires in COVID-19 (dated by TCRdb to 2018 to 2020). The library was built by means of the immunoSEQ multiplex PCR assay. TCRdb carries this immuneACCESS record with in-frame sequences only. Its versions omit some clonotypes, under half of them owing to an unresolved V gene in the studies checked, with the rest unexplained. Present in this sample are roughly 140,000 clones, around four fifths of which were seen just once. The ten largest clones capture around 3.5% of the sample. What was sequenced was peripheral blood. The source is a woman aged 80 or older with acute or convalescent COVID-19.

The sample holds a few counts of this clone. The chain couples TRBV30 to TRBJ1-1, with 9 bases lining up with TRBD1. V was clipped by 7 bases and J by 8 bases; unmatched bases: 14. Germline CDR1 reads GTSNPN; CDR2 reads SVGIG (reference sequence). CDR3 length: 14 amino acids. In DNA, the CDR3 is TGTGCCTCGGAAGGTGGGACAGGGTTTAAAGAAGCTTTCTTT. It encodes CASEGGTGFKEAFF.

This clone was detected only once. The chain employs TRBV3-1 (or the pseudogene TRBV3-2) and TRBJ2-3; 9 bases align to TRBD2. V gave up 6 bases and J gave up 2 bases; unmatched junction bases: 6. CDR1 LGHDT and CDR2 YNNKEL come from the germline V gene (reference sequence). The CDR3 extends over 15 amino acids. The DNA for the CDR3 is TGTGCCAGCAGTAAAGCGGGGGGACTCACAGATACGCAGTATTTT. Translation gives CASSKAGGLTDTQYF.

The J gene is TRBJ2-6, the V gene TRBV6-5; tentative D call: TRBD1 (6 bases). Trimming left V 5 bases short and J 3 bases short, with 11 bases between. Germline V lookup: CDR1 MNHEY, CDR2 SVGAGI. The CDR3 runs 15 residues. CDR3 sequence: CASSITGSGANVLTF. The CDR3 DNA sequence: TGTGCCAGCAGTATAACAGGGAGTGGGGCCAACGTCCTGACTTTC.

This chain joins TRBV14 and TRBJ1-3, with 10 bases identical to TRBD1. V was clipped by 4 bases and J by 5 bases; unmatched bases: 14. Germline CDR1 SGHDN, CDR2 FVKESK. The CDR3 runs to 18 residues. The CDR3 region has the DNA TGTGCCAGCAGCCCGCGGGACAGGGGCCCGAAGTTTCGAAACACCATATATTTT. Translated: CASSPRDRGPKFRNTIYF.

This rearrangement joins TRBV10-2 to TRBJ2-1; D might be TRBD1 (7 bases). The CDR3 contains 13 residues. The germline V and J ends were trimmed by 5 bases and 7 bases, with 12 bases remaining between them. From germline, CDR1 is WSHSY and CDR2 SAAADI. The CDR3 sequence: CASSPTGRNEQFF. Written as DNA, the CDR3 is TGCGCCAGCAGTCCGACAGGGAGGAATGAGCAGTTCTTC.

The V gene is TRBV4-2, the J gene TRBJ1-1, with D uncertain. The CDR3 sequence is 17 residues long. CDR1 is LGHNA, CDR2 YNFKEQ, per germline. Trimming removed 0 bases from V and 5 bases from J, with 19 bases in between. CDR3 nucleotides: TGTGCCAGCAGCCAAGATGAAGTCTCGGGGAGAGGTACTGAAGCTTTCTTT. Translation: CASSQDEVSGRGTEAFF.

The chain combines TRBV29-1 with TRBJ2-5, with 7 positions matching TRBD1. CDR1 SQVTM and CDR2 ANQGSEA come from the germline V gene. The V gene end was trimmed by 6 bases and the J gene end by 5 bases; junction bases not matched to a gene: 6. The CDR3 runs 12 residues. The CDR3 nucleotides read TGCAGCGTAAAAAAGGGGGCCGAGACCCAGTACTTC. Its translation: CSVKKGAETQYF.

V usage is TRBV19 and J usage is TRBJ1-2; D may be TRBD1 (6 bases). The CDR3 contains 14 residues. V gave up 6 bases and J gave up 2 bases, with 13 bases separating them. Germline CDR1 is LNHDA and CDR2 is SQIVND (reference sequence). The CDR3: CASRETGGNYGYTF. For the CDR3, the DNA is TGTGCCAGTAGAGAGACAGGTGGAAACTATGGCTACACCTTC.

Only one count was recorded for this clone. V and J are TRBV19 and TRBJ1-4, with a possible D match to TRBD1 (6 bases). Germline values: CDR1 LNHDA, CDR2 SQIVND (reference sequence). The V and J ends lost 6 bases and 5 bases respectively, with 10 bases between them. The CDR3 has 13 amino acids. The CDR3: CASSRDKNEKLFF. The CDR3 DNA follows: TGTGCCAGTAGCCGGGACAAAAATGAAAAACTGTTTTTT.

This clone was seen just once. This chain connects TRBV5-1 to TRBJ2-3; 8 positions agree with TRBD2. The J segment lost 1 base and the V segment lost 6 bases, leaving 4 bases of the junction unmatched. This CDR3 has 14 amino acids. CDR1 is SGHRS and CDR2 is YFSETQ in the germline V gene. The CDR3, as DNA: TGCGCCAGCAACCGGGAGGGACGCACAGATACGCAGTATTTT. Amino acids: CASNREGRTDTQYF. The full variable domain, rest sourced from reference TRBV5-1 and TRBJ2-3, is KAGVTQTPRYLIKTRGQQVTLSCSPISGHRSVSWYQQTPGQGLQFLFEYFSETQRNKGNFPGRFSGRQFSNSRSEMNVSTLELGDSALYLCASNREGRTDTQYFGPGTRLTVL.

This clone appeared a few times. V gene TRBV3-1 (or the pseudogene TRBV3-2) combines with J gene TRBJ2-5, with D possibly being TRBD2 (5 bases). Germline-derived CDR1 and CDR2 are LGHDT and YNNKEL (reference sequence). The CDR3 has 14 residues. Trimming took off 0 bases at V and 5 bases at J, with 10 bases between the two ends. Written as DNA, the CDR3 is TGTGCCAGCAGCCAAGATTTGACGGGGGAGACCCAGTACTTC. Translation gives CASSQDLTGETQYF.

V usage is TRBV30 and J usage is TRBJ2-1; D unresolved. Germline CDR1 is GTSNPN and CDR2 is SVGIG (reference sequence). This CDR3 spans 13 amino acids. The V end lost 0 bases, the J end lost 4 bases, and 7 bases lay between the germline ends. Here the CDR3 reads CAWSVPEYNEQFF. The CDR3 nucleotides read TGTGCCTGGAGTGTACCTGAGTACAATGAGCAGTTCTTC.

The CDR3 DNA reads TGCGCCAGCAGCCAAGGGGGAGGGACAGGGAATTACGAGCAGTACTTC. Its translation is CASSQGGGTGNYEQYF. The rearrangement links TRBV4-1 to TRBJ2-7, with 9 bases lining up with TRBD1. Germline assignment: CDR1 MGHRA and CDR2 YSYEKL. The CDR3 length is 16 residues. V was pared by 1 base and J by 4 bases, with 8 bases of the junction left unmatched.

This clone was observed a handful of times. This chain's CDR3 is CASRVRGATEAFF. The DNA of the CDR3 is TGTGCCAGTAGGGTTCGGGGGGCCACTGAAGCTTTCTTT. The rearrangement uses TRBV19 and TRBJ1-1; D might be TRBD1 (6 bases). V lost 6 bases and J 4 bases, leaving 12 bases between the germline ends. The germline V gene has CDR1 LNHDA and CDR2 SQIVND (reference sequence). The CDR3 extends over 13 amino acids.

This chain connects TRBV11-2 to TRBJ2-7, with 9 bases that match TRBD1. Per the germline V gene, CDR1 is SGHAT and CDR2 is FQNNGV. V was pared by 7 bases and J by 2 bases, with 21 bases of the junction left unmatched. The CDR3 is 19 residues long. Written as DNA, the CDR3 is TGTGCCAGCACCCTCAGAGCGGGACAGGGCCTTTCTTCTACCTACGAGCAGTACTTC. Amino acids: CASTLRAGQGLSSTYEQYF.

The chain links TRBV19 to TRBJ1-4; TRBD1 agrees at 7 bases. The germline gives CDR1 LNHDA, CDR2 SQIVND (reference sequence). The V gene end was trimmed by 8 bases and the J gene end by 0 bases; junction bases not matched to a gene: 9. This CDR3 region has 16 residues. The CDR3 protein is CASRRDSLATNEKLFF. As DNA, the CDR3 is TGTGCCAGTCGGAGGGACAGTCTTGCAACTAATGAAAAACTGTTTTTT.

This chain links TRBV5-6 with TRBJ1-4; 8 bases are shared with TRBD1. Germline V gives CDR1 SGHDT, CDR2 YYEEEE. There are 16 residues in the CDR3. V dropped 4 bases and J dropped 2; count of bases not matched to a gene: 7. CDR3 nucleotides: TGTGCCAGCAGCCGCGCTCAGGGGGCGACTAATGAAAAACTGTTTTTT. This sequence encodes CASSRAQGATNEKLFF.

In DNA, the CDR3 is TGCGCCAGCAGTCAGGTGACAGGGGTACGAGAGAGAATAGGGACCCAGTACTTC. It translates to CASSQVTGVRERIGTQYF. V and J are TRBV23-1 and TRBJ2-5; 8 positions match TRBD1. TRBV23-1 is an ORF, with its function uncertain. The CDR3 loop spans 18 amino acids. Unmatched junction bases numbered 19, after V lost 3 bases and J lost 7 bases.

The chain carries TRBV2 and TRBJ1-5, with TRBD1 identical over 9 bases. Germline loops: CDR1 SNHLY, CDR2 FYNNEI. The junction had 7 bases not matched to a gene; V was cut back by 6 bases and J by 1 base. The CDR3 is 16 amino acids. CDR3 amino acids: CASRDGQGKSNQPQHF. The CDR3 nucleotides are TGTGCCAGCAGAGATGGACAGGGGAAGAGCAATCAGCCCCAGCATTTT.

The chain has TRBV3-1 (or the pseudogene TRBV3-2) and TRBJ1-5, with D possibly being TRBD1 (5 bases). The germline V gene encodes CDR1 LGHDT and CDR2 YNNKEL (reference sequence). V was cut by 0 bases and J by 3 bases, with 12 bases left in between. This CDR3 has 16 residues. The DNA of the CDR3 is TGTGCCAGCAGCCAAGAGTCGGCAGGGAACAATCAGCCCCAGCATTTT. Residues: CASSQESAGNNQPQHF.

This clone was observed a few times. V gene TRBV30 combines with J gene TRBJ1-4; tentative D call: TRBD1 (5 bases). The germline gives CDR1 GTSNPN, CDR2 SVGIG (reference sequence). The CDR3 consists of 16 residues. V lost 3 bases, J lost 6 bases, and 20 bases lay in between. Written as DNA, the CDR3 is TGTGCCTGGAGGGACAAGCGACCTCCCTACGATGAAAAACTGTTTTTT. It is translated as CAWRDKRPPYDEKLFF.

This clone was seen once. This sequence joins TRBV4-3 and TRBJ1-2; D is unclear. CDR3 length: 15 residues. Between the trimmed V and J ends, which lost 0 bases and 4 bases, there was a span of 12 bases. Germline V gene sequence: CDR1 LGHNA, CDR2 YSLEER. In nucleotides, the CDR3 is TGCGCCAGCAGCCAAGAATACAGAAAGGCCTATGGCTACACCTTC. Translated, it gives CASSQEYRKAYGYTF.